A selection of T cell receptor beta chains follows, all from one sample in a study of blood T cell repertoires in COVID-19. Some clones are missing from TCRdb's copy, which holds only in-frame ones; the method was immunoSEQ multiplex PCR. Here the sample spans about 96,000 clones, about four fifths being singletons. Sequenced input: peripheral blood. The receptors here all came from a woman aged 55-75 years with acute or convalescent COVID-19. Both conserved end residues are part of each CDR3. The D gene is left open where the match is weak. Only some rows state a clone size, as once, few, many or a class for expanded clones.

>TRBJ2-2|TRBD1|few|TRBV7-8
CASSPGTGRSGELFF
TGTGCCAGCAGCCCCGGGACAGGGCGCTCCGGGGAGCTGTTTTTT
>TRBJ1-5|TRBD1|.|TRBV20-1
CSASRGGLPQHF
TGCAGTGCTAGTAGAGGGGGCCTACCCCAGCATTTT
>TRBJ2-5|TRBD1|.|TRBV11-3
CASSLAGTGETQYF
TGTGCCAGCAGCTTAGCGGGGACAGGAGAGACCCAGTACTTC
>TRBJ1-1|TRBD1|.|TRBV18
CASSPPRQGARGTEAFF
TGTGCCAGCTCACCACCTCGACAGGGGGCGCGGGGAACTGAAGCTTTCTTT
>TRBJ1-6|.|many|TRBV10-3
CAISPSGGNSPLHF
TGTGCCATCAGTCCGAGCGGGGGAAATTCACCCCTCCACTTT
>TRBJ1-2|.|.|TRBV7-2
CASSQTGSGYGYTF
TGTGCCAGCAGCCAAACAGGATCGGGCTATGGCTACACCTTC
>TRBJ1-2|.|few|TRBV2
CASKAGGGYGYTF
TGTGCCAGCAAGGCCGGGGGGGGCTATGGCTACACCTTC
>TRBJ2-2|.|few|TRBV27
CASKGTGTLTGELFF
TGTGCCAGCAAGGGCACCGGGACACTAACCGGGGAGCTGTTTTTT
>TRBJ1-6|TRBD1|.|TRBV28
CASSLPQGARNSPLHF
TGTGCCAGCAGTTTACCGCAGGGGGCGCGCAATTCACCCCTCCACTTT
>TRBJ1-4|TRBD1|.|TRBV19
CASSIFGTGKKLFF
TGTGCCAGTAGTATCTTCGGGACAGGAAAAAAACTGTTTTTT
>TRBJ1-1|TRBD1|.|TRBV10-1
CASSGTGRKVGAFF
TGCGCCAGCAGTGGGACAGGGAGAAAGGTAGGGGCTTTCTTT
>TRBJ1-2|.|few|TRBV7-2
CASSLIQSGYGYTF
TGTGCCAGCAGCTTAATACAATCGGGCTATGGCTACACCTTC